Listed below are T cell receptor beta chains from one sample, sequenced in a study of blood T cells in healthy people across ages. TCRdb reanalysed the 5' RACE reads using MiXCR and keeps one entry per CDR3 protein. The table lists around 1,500,000 distinct CDR3 sequences, approximately 40% of them singletons. Source material: blood. These receptors all stem from a woman aged 18-35 years in good health. The CDR3 runs from the conserved cysteine through the conserved F or W.

TRBV20-1	TRBJ2-3	CSARGEGTQYF
TRBV6-7	TRBJ2-7	CASSPDRRNEQYF
TRBV5-1	TRBJ2-7	CASSLLGHPEQYF
TRBV3-1	TRBJ2-3	CASSQRVTPTADTQYF
TRBV4-1	NA	CASSQVLAGPYEQYF
TRBV9	TRBJ1-5	CASSSGQNQPQHF
TRBV14	NA	CASTWTGEGTQYF
TRBV9	TRBJ1-3	CASSSGGTLGNTIYF
TRBV25-1	TRBJ2-7	CASSPLGTGSNEQYF
TRBV7-2	TRBJ2-7	CASSSQLGNEQYF
TRBV7-2	TRBJ2-7	CASSARAGSYEQYF
TRBV5-1	TRBJ2-3	CASSLVSRPDTQYF
TRBV7-2	TRBJ1-1	CASSKDGGGTEAFF
TRBV10-3	TRBJ1-1	CAISESGVTEAFF
TRBV19	TRBJ2-3	CASSYFSDRAADTQYF
TRBV6-6	TRBJ2-2	CASSTISGRAGGELFF
TRBV4-3	TRBJ1-2	CASSQIGAGNYGYTF
TRBV27	TRBJ1-1	CASRPRGISEGAFF
TRBV5-1	TRBJ2-1	CASSLERGRANEQFF
TRBV20-1	TRBJ2-7	CSANSPGQGPSYEQYF
TRBV5-1	TRBJ1-1	CASSFSAAAGNTEAFF
TRBV9	TRBJ2-5	CASSPRTSGRALETQYF
TRBV27	TRBJ2-1	CASSHDRTLQNEQFF
TRBV10-3	TRBJ2-3	CAISDQWGGTSGPGTTDTQYF
TRBV27	TRBJ1-2	CASSLTGQDNYGYTF
TRBV5-1	TRBJ1-1	CASSLAGGLNTEAFF
TRBV20-1	TRBJ2-3	CSARDIDRVLTDTQYF
TRBV20-1	TRBJ2-1	CSARDYGGTVNEQFF
TRBV20-1	TRBJ2-1	CSARDLGGVYNEQFF
TRBV7-2	TRBJ1-1	CASSLTTGATEAFF
TRBV3-1	NA	CASSSQDHEQYF
TRBV5-1	TRBJ1-5	CASSLTPGQGNQPQHF
TRBV3-1	TRBJ2-3	CASSPWDRTDTQYF
TRBV29-1	TRBJ2-1	CSIVGTKGNEQFF
TRBV6-5	TRBJ2-7	CASSYEVGGNEQYF
TRBV6-5	TRBJ2-1	CASSPSYAGWGNEQFF
TRBV5-1	TRBJ2-7	CASSPPSLRDELYF
TRBV12-3/TRBV12-4	TRBJ2-1	CASSLLGQRNEQFF
TRBV5-8	TRBJ2-7	CASSFTGTVSYEQYF
TRBV20-1	TRBJ1-6	CSASQGRAGWGFSPLHF
TRBV9	NA	CASGTRLAAYNEQYF
TRBV2	TRBJ1-2	CASNRHDRVDGYTF
TRBV4-1	NA	CASSQVTSGNYEQYF
TRBV7-8	TRBJ1-4	CASSPRNEKLFF
TRBV12-5	TRBJ1-1	CASGPTGTGMNTEAFF
TRBV20-1	TRBJ2-7	CSARDGGGMVEQYF
TRBV7-2	TRBJ1-1	CASSFTPGDTEAFF
TRBV20-1	TRBJ2-5	CSAADRGYGETQYF
TRBV20-1	TRBJ1-3	CSVFRGAGNTIYF
TRBV24-1	TRBJ2-1	CATSDSRATMGPYNEQFF
TRBV6-5	TRBJ1-1	CASSYVATGTGSTEAFF
TRBV7-2	TRBJ2-3	CAGSPRTSANTDTQYF
TRBV6-2/TRBV6-3	TRBJ2-5	CASSYLGKETQYF
TRBV4-2	TRBJ2-7	CASSPLPGLYEQYF
TRBV7-2	TRBJ2-7	CASSRVGAHEQYF
TRBV7-9	TRBJ1-2	CTSSLDGEVSYGYTF
TRBV25-1	TRBJ1-6	CASSDGTYNSPLHF
TRBV20-1	TRBJ2-7	CSARALAGGPYEQYF
TRBV20-1	TRBJ2-1	CSARGLAGGPRNEQFF
TRBV3-1	TRBJ1-1	CASSQSGGRNTEAFF